This TCR beta chain stems from a study of blood T cell repertoires in COVID-19. Looking at the study overall: The United States, Italy and Spain supplied acute and convalescent COVID-19 samples.

Original processing notes: Nucleated cell number was recorded as an estimate derived from reference gene primer amplification. Measured with immunoSEQ multiplex PCR; TCRdb has only the in-frame clones, and not every one. The V and J calls and clone size were taken over from that table, and D and trimming were inferred from the DNA. The sample shows about 240,000 clones, about 86% of them seen only once. The CDR3 runs to 12 residues. CDR1 and CDR2 (germline): LNHDA, SQIVND (reference sequence). V lost 8 bases to trimming and J lost 5 bases, with 12 bases between them. Sequenced input: peripheral blood. The clonotype was recovered from a woman aged 45-65 years with COVID-19, enrolled during active disease. The rearrangement uses TRBV19 and TRBJ2-5; no clear D. The CDR3 DNA reads TGTGCCAGTGGGCCGTCCCCCGAGACCCAGTACTTC. This codes for CASGPSPETQYF. The whole variable domain, filled in from reference TRBV19 and TRBJ2-5, reads DGGITQSPKYLFRKEGQNVTLSCEQNLNHDAMYWYRQDPGQGLRLIYYSQIVNDFQKGDIAEGYSVSREKKESFPLTVTSAQKNPTAFYLCASGPSPETQYFGPGTRLLVL.